This T cell receptor (beta chain) was captured in a study of naive and memory T cell subsets. Study-wide results and limits: Gini index rose across naive, CM, EM and EMRA in CD4 and CD8. Possibly reflecting memory cells re-expressing CD45RA, a few larger clonotypes occurred in naive repertoires, especially CD8. Over 90% of naive TCR sequences appeared only once after error correction, unlike memory subsets.

The CDR3 totals 12 residues. The germline V gene encodes CDR1 SGHDT and CDR2 YYEEEE. The sample holds a few counts of this clonotype. Its antigen is as yet unknown. The germline gene is not matched at one end of the junction; a read error may be the cause. Both TRBC1 and TRBC2 were covered by a beta constant-region primer of two equimolar oligonucleotides. Ligated cDNA was amplified by four rounds of PCR with nested alpha and beta constant-region primers and SP2. TCRdb fed the UMI-ligation and nested PCR reads into MiXCR, producing one record per CDR3 protein. Of roughly 150,000 distinct CDR3 sequences in the sample, roughly 23% are singletons; the top ten hold around 0.097%.

Sequencing was done on a sample of naive CD4+ T cells from blood. The chain links TRBV5-6 to TRBJ2-2, with a tentative D call TRBD2 (6 bases). The TCR was taken from a human donor in good health. CDR3 sequence reads: CASSLTLGGLFF. CDR3 sequence (DNA): TGTGCCAGCAGCCTGACACTCGGGGGGCTGTTTTTT.